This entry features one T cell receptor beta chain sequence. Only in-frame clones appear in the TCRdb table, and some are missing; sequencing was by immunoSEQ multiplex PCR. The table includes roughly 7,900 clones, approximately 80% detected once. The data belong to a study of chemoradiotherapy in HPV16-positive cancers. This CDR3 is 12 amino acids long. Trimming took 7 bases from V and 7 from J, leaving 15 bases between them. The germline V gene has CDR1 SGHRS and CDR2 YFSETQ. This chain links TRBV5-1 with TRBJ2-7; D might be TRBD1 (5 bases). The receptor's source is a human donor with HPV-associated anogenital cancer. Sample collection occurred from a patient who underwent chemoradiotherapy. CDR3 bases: TGCGCCAGCTCCCCCCCAGCAGGGGAGCAGTACTTC. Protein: CASSPPAGEQYF.